This passage covers 24 T cell receptor beta chains from one sample sequenced in a study of early T cells in non-severe SARS-CoV-2 infection. TCRdb re-derived calls from the 5' RACE reads in MiXCR, one entry per CDR3 protein. The sample includes tens of thousands of distinct CDR3 sequences, about 12% of them seen just once. Sequencing input: whole blood. The origin of the receptors is an adult who was a healthcare worker with PCR-confirmed SARS-CoV-2 infection or an uninfected control (not recorded which).

This clonotype showed up many times. The chain is built from TRBV7-2 and TRBJ1-6; D is perhaps TRBD1 (6 bases). Trimming stripped 5 bases from V and 10 bases from J, with 15 bases between. The CDR3 length is 14 residues. Per the germline V gene, CDR1 is SGHTA and CDR2 is FQGNSA. The CDR3 is CASSKYREGSPLHF. Written as DNA, the CDR3 is TGTGCCAGCAGCAAGTACAGGGAGGGATCACCCCTCCACTTT.

This clonotype has a count of ten or more. The rearrangement joins TRBV12-2 to TRBJ2-5. TRBV12-2 has pseudogene status. The CDR3 spans 15 residues. The CDR3 bases are TGTGCAAGTCGCTTATTATTGGCGGCAGAAGAGACCCAGTACTTC. Translation gives CASRLLLAAEETQYF.

This clonotype showed up many times. The V call is TRBV5-1, the J call TRBJ2-6; no clear D. Germline V CDR1 and CDR2: SGHRS, YFSETQ. This CDR3 region has 14 residues. V was shortened by 4 bases and J by 0 bases, with 5 bases between the two germline ends. CDR3 protein: CASSQDSGANVLTF. In nucleotides, the CDR3 is TGCGCCAGCAGCCAGGACTCTGGGGCCAACGTCCTGACTTTC. Full variable domain (rest looked up from reference TRBV5-1 and TRBJ2-6): KAGVTQTPRYLIKTRGQQVTLSCSPISGHRSVSWYQQTPGQGLQFLFEYFSETQRNKGNFPGRFSGRQFSNSRSEMNVSTLELGDSALYLCASSQDSGANVLTFGAGSRLTVL.

This clonotype was counted ten times or more. The rearrangement links TRBV6-5 to TRBJ2-5, with D possibly TRBD2 on 5 matching bases. With 5 bases removed from V and 7 bases from J, the gap between germline ends came to 17 bases. The CDR3 has 14 residues. CDR1 MNHEY and CDR2 SVGAGI come from the germline V gene. Here the CDR3 DNA reads TGTGCCAGCAGTATCTATTCGGGGAGTGGGACCCAGTACTTC. Translating gives CASSIYSGSGTQYF.

The CDR3 spells CSASDRDSNYEQYF. CDR3 DNA sequence: TGCAGTGCTAGTGACCGGGACAGCAATTACGAGCAGTACTTC. V usage is TRBV20-1 and J usage is TRBJ2-7, with 7 nucleotides matching TRBD1. After removal of 3 bases from V and 4 bases from J, the junction contained 9 bases not matched to a gene. Looked up from germline, CDR1 is DFQATT and CDR2 is SNEGSKA (reference sequence). This CDR3 is 14 amino acids long.

This clonotype was seen a few times. This chain connects TRBV5-6 to TRBJ2-3; perhaps TRBD1 as D (5 bases). V shed 0 bases and J shed 6 bases, with 11 bases lying between them. Per germline, CDR1 SGHDT and CDR2 YYEEEE. This CDR3 contains 14 residues. The CDR3 sequence is CASSLGQLGDTQYF. The CDR3 nucleotides read TGTGCCAGCAGCTTGGGACAGTTGGGCGATACGCAGTATTTT.

This clonotype has only a few counts. This chain links TRBV29-1 with TRBJ1-2, with 7 bases aligning to TRBD1. The V gene end was trimmed by 7 bases and the J gene end by 6 bases; junction bases not matched to a gene: 8. This CDR3 is built from 12 residues. Germline V gene lookup returns CDR1 SQVTM and CDR2 ANQGSEA. This chain's CDR3 is CSADRVIDGYTF. As DNA, the CDR3 is TGCAGCGCAGACAGGGTTATAGATGGCTACACCTTC.

This clonotype was found many times. The gene calls are TRBV6-2 or TRBV6-3 and TRBJ2-3; D is uncertain. Germline CDR1 is MNHEY and CDR2 is SVGEGT. This CDR3 has 13 amino acids. V gave up 5 bases and J gave up 0 bases, with 6 bases separating them. The CDR3: CASSTKSTDTQYF. CDR3 DNA sequence: TGTGCCAGCAGTACCAAGAGCACAGATACGCAGTATTTT.

The rearrangement joins TRBV7-9 to TRBJ2-1; D call uncertain. Trimming removed 7 bases from V and 6 bases from J, with 13 bases in between. The CDR3 totals 13 residues. Germline lookup yields CDR1 SEHNR and CDR2 FQNEAQ (reference sequence). The CDR3 loop reads CASTLGRSNEQFF. In nucleotides, the CDR3 is TGTGCCAGCACCCTAGGGCGAAGCAATGAGCAGTTCTTC. The full variable domain, completed using reference TRBV7-9 and TRBJ2-1, is DTGVSQNPRHKITKRGQNVTFRCDPISEHNRLYWYRQTLGQGPEFLTYFQNEAQLEKSRLLSDRFSAERPKGSFSTLEIQRTEQGDSAMYLCASTLGRSNEQFFGPGTRLTVL.

In its sample, this clonotype was seen many times. The chain couples TRBV2 to TRBJ2-6; D not certain. Germline CDR1 SNHLY, CDR2 FYNNEI. The CDR3 contains 15 residues. Trimming removed 0 bases at V and 3 bases at J, with 6 bases between. CDR3 coding DNA: TGTGCCAGCAGTGAAGCGGAAGGTGGGGCCAACGTCCTGACTTTC. Its translation is CASSEAEGGANVLTF.

In this sample, this clonotype turned up many times. The chain's CDR3 is CASTQQGTMNTEAFF. CDR3 bases: TGCGCCAGCACCCAACAGGGCACGATGAACACTGAAGCTTTCTTT. V is TRBV5-1 and J is TRBJ1-1; D is possibly TRBD1 (6 bases). Germline CDR1 reads SGHRS; CDR2 reads YFSETQ. Trimming pared 6 bases from V and 0 bases from J, leaving 15 bases between. This CDR3 is built from 15 residues.

The sample holds many counts of this clonotype. This sequence joins TRBV7-2 and TRBJ2-3; tentative D call: TRBD2 (6 bases). Between the trimmed V and J ends, which lost 5 bases and 5 bases, there was a span of 17 bases. The CDR3 sequence is 15 residues long. The germline gives CDR1 SGHTA, CDR2 FQGNSA. The CDR3 loop is CASSRRARGIDTQYF. In DNA form, the CDR3 reads TGTGCCAGCAGCAGACGGGCTCGGGGGATAGATACGCAGTATTTT.

This clonotype has a count of ten or more. The chain joins TRBV29-1 to TRBJ2-5, with 11 positions matching TRBD2. The CDR3 is 19 residues long. The J segment lost 3 bases and the V segment lost 2 bases, leaving 17 bases of the junction unmatched. CDR1 and CDR2 (germline): SQVTM, ANQGSEA. The CDR3 sequence: CSVERGGGTGTSGKETQYF. Here the CDR3 DNA reads TGCAGCGTTGAACGAGGAGGGGGAACTGGGACTAGCGGCAAAGAGACCCAGTACTTC.

This clonotype has ten or more counts. The V gene is TRBV28, the J gene TRBJ2-7; D possibly matches TRBD1 or TRBD2 (5 bases each). The CDR3 covers 13 residues. V was clipped by 6 bases and J by 0 bases, with 9 bases between them. The V gene's germline CDR1 is MDHEN and CDR2 SYDVKM. The CDR3 DNA reads TGTGCCAGCAGCTGGGGGTTCTCCTACGAGCAGTACTTC. It specifies CASSWGFSYEQYF.

Ten or more counts support this clonotype. J is TRBJ1-1 and V is TRBV20-1; D call uncertain. Trimming stripped 1 base from V and 5 bases from J, with 17 bases between. The germline CDR1 and CDR2 sequences are DFQATT and SNEGSKA (reference sequence). The CDR3 is 15 residues long. The CDR3 nucleotides are TGCAGTGCTAGAGTATCTCAAGGAGGCAAAACTGAAGCTTTCTTT. This encodes CSARVSQGGKTEAFF.

This clonotype appeared many times. This rearrangement joins TRBV12-3 or TRBV12-4 to TRBJ2-7, with D tentatively TRBD1 (5 bases). This CDR3 has 15 amino acids. Trimming cost V 6 bases and J 1 base, with 16 bases left between them. CDR3 in amino acids: CASSLSPRASYEQYF. CDR3 DNA sequence: TGTGCCAGCAGCCTATCCCCCAGGGCTTCCTACGAGCAGTACTTC.

This clonotype occurred many times. This chain joins TRBV5-1 and TRBJ1-4; TRBD1 agrees at 12 bases. This CDR3 comprises 17 residues. CDR1 is SGHRS, CDR2 YFSETQ, per germline. With V trimmed by 4 bases and J by 2 bases, 6 bases remained unmatched. The CDR3 reads CASSRGTGGATNEKLFF. For the CDR3, the DNA is TGCGCCAGCAGCCGCGGGACAGGGGGCGCGACTAATGAAAAACTGTTTTTT. Based on the CDR3 plus reference TRBV5-1 and TRBJ1-4, the full variable domain is KAGVTQTPRYLIKTRGQQVTLSCSPISGHRSVSWYQQTPGQGLQFLFEYFSETQRNKGNFPGRFSGRQFSNSRSEMNVSTLELGDSALYLCASSRGTGGATNEKLFFGSGTQLSVL.

This clonotype was recorded at least ten times. The J gene is TRBJ2-1, the V gene TRBV12-3 or TRBV12-4, with 9 bases identical to TRBD1. This CDR3 is built from 15 residues. With V trimmed by 6 bases and J by 5 bases, 8 bases remained unmatched. The CDR3 nucleotides read TGTGCCAGCAGCCGGGGACAGGGCGCCCACAATGAGCAGTTCTTC. Protein: CASSRGQGAHNEQFF.

This clonotype was seen at least ten times. V is TRBV4-3 and J is TRBJ2-1; 13 bases are a match to TRBD2. V gave up 1 base and J gave up 8 bases; unmatched junction bases: 5. CDR1 is LGHNA and CDR2 is YSLEER in the germline V gene. This CDR3 region has 16 residues. In nucleotides, the CDR3 is TGCGCCAGCAGCCAAGTGGGACTAGCGGGATTGGATGAGCAGTTCTTC. Amino acids: CASSQVGLAGLDEQFF.

This clonotype was seen repeatedly, ten times or more. The CDR3 bases are TGTGCCAGCTCCCGGGTCGGGGGACAGGGGAGATTATATTATGGCTACACCTTC. This gives the protein CASSRVGGQGRLYYGYTF. The chain has TRBV27 and TRBJ1-2, with 10 bases identical to TRBD1. Germline values: CDR1 MNHEY, CDR2 SMNVEV (reference sequence). V dropped 8 bases and J dropped 5; count of bases not matched to a gene: 20. The CDR3 is 18 amino acids.

The CDR3: CSTMGDTGELFF. For the CDR3, the DNA is TGCAGCACTATGGGGGACACCGGGGAGCTGTTTTTT. The V and J genes are TRBV29-1 and TRBJ2-2; either TRBD1 or TRBD2 may supply D (5 bases each). Per germline, CDR1 SQVTM and CDR2 ANQGSEA. Trimming shortened V by 8 bases and J by 3 bases, and 10 bases separated the two germline ends. CDR3 length: 12 amino acids.

This clonotype was picked up many times. V usage is TRBV7-9 and J usage is TRBJ2-3; D is undetermined. This CDR3 is 13 amino acids long. Deletions cut 5 bases from V and 5 bases from J, with 11 bases between. Per the germline V gene, CDR1 is SEHNR and CDR2 is FQNEAQ (reference sequence). CDR3 coding DNA: TGTGCCAGCAGCGAGCCCCCCCAAGATACGCAGTATTTT. It yields the protein CASSEPPQDTQYF.

This clonotype was recorded at least ten times. The chain uses TRBV7-6 and TRBJ2-7; 10 bases line up with TRBD1. This CDR3 has 15 residues. CDR1 is SGHVS, CDR2 FNYEAQ, per germline. Unmatched junction bases numbered 6, after V lost 6 bases and J lost 1 base. CDR3 sequence: CASSFGTGVSYEQYF. The CDR3 bases are TGTGCCAGCAGTTTCGGGACAGGGGTTTCCTACGAGCAGTACTTC.

This sequence joins TRBV20-1 and TRBJ2-1; TRBD2 agrees at 7 bases. The V gene's germline CDR1 is DFQATT and CDR2 SNEGSKA (reference sequence). CDR3 size: 14 residues. The CDR3, as DNA: TGCAGCGGTGGTAGCGGGCGATCCTACAATGAGCAGTTCTTC. Its protein is CSGGSGRSYNEQFF.